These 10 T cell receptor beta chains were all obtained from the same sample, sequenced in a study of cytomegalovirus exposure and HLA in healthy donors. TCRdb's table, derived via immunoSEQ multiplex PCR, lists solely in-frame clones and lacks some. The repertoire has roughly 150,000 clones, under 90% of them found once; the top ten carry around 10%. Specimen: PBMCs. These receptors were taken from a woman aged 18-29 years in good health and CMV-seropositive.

The CDR3 DNA follows: TGTGCCAGTAGTCGGGCGGGAGGTGGCACAGATACGCAGTATTTT. Its translation is CASSRAGGGTDTQYF. The chain is built from TRBV19 and TRBJ2-3; 8 nucleotides line up with TRBD2. Per germline, CDR1 LNHDA and CDR2 SQIVND (reference sequence). This CDR3 is built from 15 residues. The J segment lost 1 base and the V segment lost 5 bases, leaving 5 bases of the junction unmatched. Based on the CDR3 plus reference TRBV19 and TRBJ2-3, the full variable domain is DGGITQSPKYLFRKEGQNVTLSCEQNLNHDAMYWYRQDPGQGLRLIYYSQIVNDFQKGDIAEGYSVSREKKESFPLTVTSAQKNPTAFYLCASSRAGGGTDTQYFGPGTRLTVL.

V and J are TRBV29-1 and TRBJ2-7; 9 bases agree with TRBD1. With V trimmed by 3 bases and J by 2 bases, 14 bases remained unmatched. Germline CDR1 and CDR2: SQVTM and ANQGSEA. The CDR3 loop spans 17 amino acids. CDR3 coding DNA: TGCAGCGTTGATTCAGATTTAGGGCGGACAGGGGCCTACGAGCAGTACTTC. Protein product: CSVDSDLGRTGAYEQYF.

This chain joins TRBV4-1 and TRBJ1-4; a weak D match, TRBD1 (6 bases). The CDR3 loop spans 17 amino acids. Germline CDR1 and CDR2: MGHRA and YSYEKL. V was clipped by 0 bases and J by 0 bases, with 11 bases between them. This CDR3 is CASSQDPDRSTNEKLFF. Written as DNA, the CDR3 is TGCGCCAGCAGCCAAGACCCTGACAGGTCAACTAATGAAAAACTGTTTTTT.

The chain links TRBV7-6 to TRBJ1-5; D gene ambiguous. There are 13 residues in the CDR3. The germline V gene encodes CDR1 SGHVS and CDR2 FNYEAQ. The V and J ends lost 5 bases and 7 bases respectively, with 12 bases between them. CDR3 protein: CASSVEGRQPQHF. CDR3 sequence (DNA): TGTGCCAGCAGCGTCGAGGGTAGACAGCCCCAGCATTTT.

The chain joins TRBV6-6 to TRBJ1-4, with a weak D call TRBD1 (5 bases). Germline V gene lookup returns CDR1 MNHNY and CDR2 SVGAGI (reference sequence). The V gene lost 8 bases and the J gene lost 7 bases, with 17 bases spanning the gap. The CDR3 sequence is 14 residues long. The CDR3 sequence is CASFHGGFPEKLFF. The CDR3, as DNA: TGTGCCAGCTTTCACGGGGGGTTCCCTGAAAAACTGTTTTTT.

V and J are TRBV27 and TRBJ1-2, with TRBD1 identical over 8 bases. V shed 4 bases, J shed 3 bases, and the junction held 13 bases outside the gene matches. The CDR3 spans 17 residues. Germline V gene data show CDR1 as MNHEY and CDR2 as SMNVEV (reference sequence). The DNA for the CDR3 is TGTGCCAGCAGTTCCAGAGACTTGGGACAGGAGCACTATGGCTACACCTTC. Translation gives CASSSRDLGQEHYGYTF.

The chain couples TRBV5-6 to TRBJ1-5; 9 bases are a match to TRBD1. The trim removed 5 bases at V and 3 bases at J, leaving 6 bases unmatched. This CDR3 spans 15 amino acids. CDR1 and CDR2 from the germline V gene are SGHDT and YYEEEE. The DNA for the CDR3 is TGTGCCAGCAGTCCTAGACAGGGGGACAATCAGCCCCAGCATTTT. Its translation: CASSPRQGDNQPQHF.

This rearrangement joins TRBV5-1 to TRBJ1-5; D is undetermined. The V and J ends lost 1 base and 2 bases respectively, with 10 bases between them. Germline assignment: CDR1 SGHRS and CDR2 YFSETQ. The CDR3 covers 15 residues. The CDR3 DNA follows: TGCGCCAGCAGCTTGTCGCCCCAGGGCAATCAGCCCCAGCATTTT. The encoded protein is CASSLSPQGNQPQHF.

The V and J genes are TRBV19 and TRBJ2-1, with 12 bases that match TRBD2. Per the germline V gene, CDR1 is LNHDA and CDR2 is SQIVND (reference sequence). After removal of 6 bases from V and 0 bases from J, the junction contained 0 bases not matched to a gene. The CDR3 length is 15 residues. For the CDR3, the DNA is TGTGCCAGTAGACTAGCGGGAGGCTCCTACAATGAGCAGTTCTTC. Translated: CASRLAGGSYNEQFF.

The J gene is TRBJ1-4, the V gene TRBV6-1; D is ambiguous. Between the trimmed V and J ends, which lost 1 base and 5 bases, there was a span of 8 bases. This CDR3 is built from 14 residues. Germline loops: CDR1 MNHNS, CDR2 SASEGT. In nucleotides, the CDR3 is TGTGCCAGCAGTGAAGGAAGCCTCAATGAAAAACTGTTTTTT. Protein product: CASSEGSLNEKLFF.